These 11 T cell receptor beta chains share one sample of origin, sequenced in a study of T-cell memory formation after mild COVID-19. TCRdb reprocessed the 5' RACE reads via MiXCR and lists one record per CDR3 protein. The sample has approximately 170,000 distinct CDR3 sequences; 10% to 15% are singletons. The material sequenced was PBMCs or a T cell subset sorted from them (not recorded which). These receptors originate from a man between 18 and 29 years old who had mild COVID-19 (a few samples of this study predate the infection). Cell type and time point are not known.

This clonotype was observed a single time. The V call is TRBV11-3, the J call TRBJ1-1; D remains unclear. In germline, CDR1 is SGHNT, CDR2 YENEEA. This CDR3 has 13 residues. The ends were cut back, 4 bases at V and 1 base at J, with 7 bases in the middle. The CDR3 region is CASSSSGNTEAFF. The CDR3 coding sequence is TGTGCCAGCAGCTCGTCAGGGAACACTGAAGCTTTCTTT.

This clonotype was counted between two and nine times. The chain joins TRBV5-1 to TRBJ2-7, with TRBD1 identical over 11 bases. There are 15 residues in the CDR3. Germline-derived CDR1 and CDR2 are SGHRS and YFSETQ. V shed 4 bases and J 3 bases; nucleotides not matched to a gene: 6. CDR3 nucleotides: TGCGCCAGCAGCCCGGGACAGGGGGTGTTCTACGAGCAGTACTTC. Protein product: CASSPGQGVFYEQYF.

The V gene is TRBV7-2, the J gene TRBJ2-5; maybe TRBD2 (6 bases). The CDR3 loop spans 14 amino acids. Germline CDR1 reads SGHTA; CDR2 reads FQGNSA. V lost 5 bases, J lost 4 bases, and 14 bases lay in between. In nucleotides, the CDR3 is TGTGCCAGCAGCCTGAACACCGGGGGAGAGACCCAGTACTTC. Its protein is CASSLNTGGETQYF.

This clonotype occurred a few times. V gene TRBV27 combines with J gene TRBJ1-6; TRBD1 aligns across 9 bases. The CDR3 totals 16 residues. Germline V gene lookup returns CDR1 MNHEY and CDR2 SMNVEV (reference sequence). Unmatched junction bases numbered 5, after V lost 1 base and J lost 7 bases. CDR3 bases: TGTGCCAGCAGTTTATTTTTCGGGACAGGGAATTCACCCCTCCACTTT. Translation: CASSLFFGTGNSPLHF.

The gene calls are TRBV13 and TRBJ1-1; D not resolved. Deletions cut 3 bases from V and 1 base from J, with 9 bases between. This CDR3 is 14 amino acids long. CDR1 is PRHDT and CDR2 is FYEKMQ in the germline V gene (reference sequence). The CDR3 loop reads CASSFRRTNTEAFF. CDR3 nucleotides: TGTGCCAGCAGCTTCCGACGGACGAACACTGAAGCTTTCTTT.

This clonotype was found a few times. The J gene is TRBJ1-3, the V gene TRBV7-2; D might be TRBD1 (6 bases). V dropped 5 bases and J dropped 3 bases, with 11 bases sitting between them. CDR1 and CDR2 (germline): SGHTA, FQGNSA. The CDR3 is 14 residues long. The CDR3 is CASSLTGIGNTIYF. For the CDR3, the DNA is TGTGCCAGCAGCCTAACAGGGATTGGAAACACCATATATTTT.

CDR3 amino acids: CASSVGPNLDTEAFF. The CDR3 bases are TGTGCCAGCAGCGTAGGACCTAACCTGGACACTGAAGCTTTCTTT. The J gene is TRBJ1-1, the V gene TRBV9; no clear D gene. V shed 0 bases and J shed 3 bases, with 12 bases lying between them. Germline CDR1 reads SGDLS; CDR2 reads YYNGEE. The CDR3 sequence is 15 residues long. Full variable domain (outside the CDR3, taken from reference TRBV9 and TRBJ1-1): DSGVTQTPKHLITATGQRVTLRCSPRSGDLSVYWYQQSLDQGLQFLIQYYNGEERAKGNILERFSAQQFPDLHSELNLSSLELGDSALYFCASSVGPNLDTEAFFGQGTRLTVV.

This clonotype was observed a few times. This sequence joins TRBV5-1 and TRBJ2-1, with TRBD2 matching over 11 bases. Trimming cost V 4 bases and J 4 bases; bases outside gene matches: 7. This CDR3 contains 16 residues. CDR1 is SGHRS, CDR2 YFSETQ, per germline. The CDR3, as DNA: TGCGCCAGCAGCGTCTCGACTAGCGGGGATTACAATGAGCAGTTCTTC. It yields the protein CASSVSTSGDYNEQFF.

V and J are TRBV9 and TRBJ2-3; a weak D match, TRBD1 (5 bases). Germline CDR1 and CDR2: SGDLS and YYNGEE. Between the trimmed V and J ends, which lost 7 bases and 2 bases, there was a span of 14 bases. The CDR3 extends over 14 amino acids. In nucleotides, the CDR3 is TGTGCCAGCTCCGAAAAGACAGCCACAGATACGCAGTATTTT. It encodes CASSEKTATDTQYF.

The V call is TRBV7-9, the J call TRBJ2-5, with D possibly matching TRBD2 (5 bases). This CDR3 has 13 amino acids. Trimming shortened V by 3 bases and J by 7 bases, and 12 bases separated the two germline ends. Germline V gene data show CDR1 as SEHNR and CDR2 as FQNEAQ (reference sequence). This chain's CDR3 is CASSFAAGGTQYF. DNA of the CDR3: TGTGCCAGCAGCTTCGCAGCCGGAGGGACCCAGTACTTC.

This clonotype showed up just a few times. The chain carries TRBV11-2 and TRBJ2-3; a weak D match, TRBD2 (6 bases). This CDR3 spans 16 amino acids. Germline lookup yields CDR1 SGHAT and CDR2 FQNNGV. Trimming took off 5 bases at V and 2 bases at J, with 17 bases between the two ends. The CDR3, as DNA: TGTGCCAGCAGCCCGCTCGGGGGAGCCTTCACAGATACGCAGTATTTT. Translating it yields CASSPLGGAFTDTQYF.